The next 8 T cell receptor beta chains were all read from a single sample in a study of Graves' ophthalmopathy and Graves' hyperthyroidism. The study amplified TCR beta CDR3 regions using RNA transcripts. The library came from an HTBI-primed first-round RT-PCR and a second-round multiplex PCR. Each CDR3 protein gets one entry after TCRdb re-called the multiplex PCR reads with MiXCR. The repertoire holds roughly 380,000 distinct CDR3 sequences, 15% to 17% seen once, with about 7% in the top ten. Sequences were obtained from peripheral blood. All receptors derive from a woman in her late teens or twenties with stable Graves' hyperthyroidism.

This clonotype was counted many times. The genes are TRBV24-1 and TRBJ2-2; tentatively, D is TRBD2 (7 bases). Germline CDR1 is KGHDR and CDR2 is SFDVKD. The CDR3 sequence is 17 residues long. The V end lost 5 bases, the J end lost 3 bases, and 18 bases lay between the germline ends. Written as DNA, the CDR3 is TGTGCCACCAGTGGGGAAGGGGGGGCCTTTCACACCGGGGAGCTGTTTTTT. This codes for CATSGEGGAFHTGELFF.

The chain has TRBV5-4 and TRBJ2-2; 11 bases align to TRBD1. The CDR3 sequence is 16 residues long. V was clipped by 4 bases and J by 4 bases; unmatched bases: 6. CDR1 and CDR2 from the germline V gene are SGHNT and YYREEE (reference sequence). In DNA, the CDR3 is TGTGCCAGCAGCGCCATTGGGACAGGGGGCACCGGGGAGCTGTTTTTT. Protein: CASSAIGTGGTGELFF.

This clonotype has just a few counts. CDR3 protein: CASSLYTGITGANVLTF. The DNA of the CDR3 is TGTGCCAGCAGCTTGTACACAGGGATCACTGGGGCCAACGTCCTGACTTTC. V is TRBV5-5 and J is TRBJ2-6, with D possibly being TRBD1 (6 bases). V was clipped by 1 base and J by 2 bases, with 13 bases between them. Germline V CDR1 and CDR2: SGHKS, YYEKEE (reference sequence). The CDR3 contains 17 residues.

Points on this clonotype: Since a much larger clone is just one base distant, this may be a read error. This rearrangement joins TRBV6-5 to TRBJ1-1; possible D gene TRBD1, 6 bases. The CDR3 sequence is 13 residues long. The germline V gene has CDR1 MNHEY and CDR2 SVGAGI. This CDR3 is CASSSDSLTESFF. The CDR3, as DNA: TGTGCCAGCAGTTCGGACAGCCTCACTGAATCTTTCTTT.

The chain recombines TRBV18 with TRBJ1-3; D not certain. Between the trimmed V and J ends, which lost 3 bases and 4 bases, there was a span of 7 bases. This CDR3 comprises 13 residues. Germline V gene data show CDR1 as KGHSH and CDR2 as LQKENI. This CDR3 reads CASSPSEGNTIYF. CDR3 nucleotides: TGTGCCAGCTCACCGTCAGAGGGAAACACCATATATTTT.

This clonotype has ten or more counts. This rearrangement joins TRBV6-1 to TRBJ1-4; unclear D gene. The CDR3 is 13 residues long. Trimming took 6 bases from V and 4 from J, leaving 9 bases between them. Per germline, CDR1 MNHNS and CDR2 SASEGT. The CDR3 protein is CASSDTYNEKLFF. CDR3 bases: TGTGCCAGCAGCGACACCTATAATGAAAAACTGTTTTTT.

The CDR3 region has the DNA TGTGCCAGCGTCCAACGGGTCGCAGGGCGGGAGACCCAGTACTTC. Residues: CASVQRVAGRETQYF. The chain links TRBV6-1 to TRBJ2-5, with a tentative D call TRBD1 (5 bases). Germline CDR1 is MNHNS and CDR2 is SASEGT. V lost 8 bases, J lost 5 bases, and 21 bases lay in between. The CDR3 is 15 residues long.

This clonotype was seen many times. The chain has TRBV20-1 and TRBJ1-1; D uncertain. The CDR3 totals 15 residues. The V gene's germline CDR1 is DFQATT and CDR2 SNEGSKA (reference sequence). With 0 bases removed from V and 1 base from J, the gap between germline ends came to 12 bases. CDR3 sequence reads: CSARDREQTNTEAFF. In DNA form, the CDR3 reads TGCAGTGCTAGAGATCGGGAGCAAACGAACACTGAAGCTTTCTTT.